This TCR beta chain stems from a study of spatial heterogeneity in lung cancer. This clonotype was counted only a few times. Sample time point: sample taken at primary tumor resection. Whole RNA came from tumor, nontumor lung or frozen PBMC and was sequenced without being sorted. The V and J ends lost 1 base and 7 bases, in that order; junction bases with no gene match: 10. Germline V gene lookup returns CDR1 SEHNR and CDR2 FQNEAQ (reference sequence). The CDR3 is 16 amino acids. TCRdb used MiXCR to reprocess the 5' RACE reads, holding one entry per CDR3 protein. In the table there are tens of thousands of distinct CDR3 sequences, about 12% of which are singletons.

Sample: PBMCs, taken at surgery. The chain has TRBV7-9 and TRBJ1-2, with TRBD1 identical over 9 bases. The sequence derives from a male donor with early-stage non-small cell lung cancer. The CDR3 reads CASSLGPSTGGTGYTF. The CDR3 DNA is TGTGCCAGCAGCTTAGGACCCTCTACAGGGGGCACTGGCTACACCTTC. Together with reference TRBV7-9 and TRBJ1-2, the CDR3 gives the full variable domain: DTGVSQNPRHKITKRGQNVTFRCDPISEHNRLYWYRQTLGQGPEFLTYFQNEAQLEKSRLLSDRFSAERPKGSFSTLEIQRTEQGDSAMYLCASSLGPSTGGTGYTFGSGTRLTVV.